This TCR beta chain was captured in a study of early T cells in non-severe SARS-CoV-2 infection. This clonotype has a count of ten or more. The TCR library protocol was used to attach unique molecular identifiers. These identifiers were attached to individual cDNA molecules. In TCRdb, the 5' RACE reads were re-called with MiXCR into one record per CDR3 protein. The table shows 70,000 or so distinct CDR3 sequences, with roughly 15% occurring only once. V lost 3 bases, J lost 1 base, and 9 bases lay in between. The CDR3 spans 14 residues. This receptor was taken from an adult who was a healthcare worker with PCR-confirmed SARS-CoV-2 infection or an uninfected control (not recorded which). Sequencing was carried out using whole blood. The chain is built from TRBV12-3 or TRBV12-4 and TRBJ1-1; the D gene is possibly TRBD1 (6 bases). Written as DNA, the CDR3 is TGTGCCAGCAGTTTGGCAGGGGAGAACACTGAAGCTTTCTTT. The encoded protein is CASSLAGENTEAFF.